The 30 T cell receptor beta chains presented below share a single source sample, sequenced in a study of blood T cells in healthy people across ages. It was with a sample-barcoded 5' primer and a J-beta primer mix that a second PCR of about 6 to 11 cycles was run. MiXCR was run by TCRdb on the 5' RACE reads, yielding one entry per CDR3 protein. The table shows some 1.7 million distinct CDR3 sequences, with roughly 30% occurring only once. The specimen was blood. The receptors derive from a woman younger than 45 in good health.

As to this clonotype: Given a much more abundant clone one base away, this may be a read error. The gene calls are TRBV6-4 and TRBJ2-1, with a possible D match to TRBD2 (5 bases). Germline V gene lookup returns CDR1 MRHNA and CDR2 SNTAGT. V lost 6 bases to trimming and J lost 6 bases, with 15 bases between them. The length of the CDR3 is 14 residues. The CDR3 coding sequence is TGTGCCAGCAGGGCGGGTTCAGAAGGCAATGAGCAGTTCTTC. This translates into CASRAGSEGNEQFF.

This clonotype occurred a few times. The J gene is TRBJ1-2, the V gene TRBV6-5; D might be TRBD1 (5 bases). This CDR3 comprises 11 residues. Germline lookup yields CDR1 MNHEY and CDR2 SVGAGI. Between the trimmed V and J ends, which lost 9 bases and 8 bases, there was a span of 13 bases. Written as DNA, the CDR3 is TGTGCCAGTTGGGGCGGCGGGGGCTACACCTTC. Encoded protein: CASWGGGGYTF.

This clonotype was observed a few times. The CDR3 is CSARDPGLAKGNEQFF. Here the CDR3 DNA reads TGCAGTGCTAGAGATCCGGGACTAGCTAAGGGCAATGAGCAGTTCTTC. The rearrangement uses TRBV20-1 and TRBJ2-1, with 9 bases aligning to TRBD2. Germline loops: CDR1 DFQATT, CDR2 SNEGSKA (reference sequence). The J segment lost 6 bases and the V segment lost 0 bases, leaving 9 bases of the junction unmatched. There are 16 residues in the CDR3.

This clonotype was counted a few times. The V call is TRBV2, the J call TRBJ2-1; 11 bases map to TRBD2. V lost 7 bases, J lost 4 bases, and 6 bases stayed unmatched. Germline V gene data show CDR1 as SNHLY and CDR2 as FYNNEI. The length of the CDR3 is 15 residues. The CDR3 sequence is CASNAGTSGYNEQFF. CDR3 bases: TGTGCCAGCAACGCCGGGACTAGCGGTTACAATGAGCAGTTCTTC.

The gene calls are TRBV6-2 or TRBV6-3 and TRBJ1-5; D unresolved. The ends were cut back, 2 bases at V and 7 bases at J, with 9 bases in the middle. In germline, CDR1 is MNHEY, CDR2 SVGEGT. The CDR3 contains 13 residues. The CDR3 sequence: CASSYLGTQPQHF. The CDR3 DNA sequence: TGTGCCAGCAGTTACCTAGGAACGCAGCCCCAGCATTTT.

This clonotype showed up just a few times. The chain combines TRBV25-1 with TRBJ2-7, with D possibly being TRBD2 (5 bases). Per the germline V gene, CDR1 is MGHDK and CDR2 is SYGVNS. The CDR3 has 12 residues. The V and J ends lost 9 bases and 0 bases respectively, with 9 bases between them. CDR3: CARRTRSYEQYF. The CDR3 coding sequence is TGTGCCAGGAGGACTCGCTCCTACGAGCAGTACTTC.

This clonotype was counted a few times. The rearrangement links TRBV5-6 to TRBJ2-1, with D unresolved. Trimming removed 1 base at V and 0 bases at J, with 11 bases between. Germline loops: CDR1 SGHDT, CDR2 YYEEEE. This CDR3 is built from 16 residues. The CDR3 sequence: CASSLFGSSSYNEQFF. As DNA, the CDR3 is TGTGCCAGCAGCTTGTTCGGGTCCAGCTCCTACAATGAGCAGTTCTTC.

The rearrangement links TRBV7-9 to TRBJ1-6; D is unclear. Trimming took off 1 base at V and 7 bases at J, with 8 bases between the two ends. Germline lookup yields CDR1 SEHNR and CDR2 FQNEAQ (reference sequence). The CDR3 runs to 14 residues. CDR3: CASSLDLGNSPLHF. CDR3 coding DNA: TGTGCCAGCAGCTTAGATCTGGGGAATTCACCCCTCCACTTT.

This clonotype has a handful of counts. This chain connects TRBV24-1 to TRBJ1-5; TRBD1 agrees at 7 bases. The CDR3 has 16 residues. CDR1 and CDR2 from the germline V gene are KGHDR and SFDVKD. The V and J ends lost 3 bases and 3 bases, in that order; junction bases with no gene match: 7. The CDR3 region is CATSDSGTADNQPQHF. CDR3 DNA: TGTGCCACCAGTGATAGTGGGACAGCCGACAATCAGCCCCAGCATTTT.

This clonotype was picked up a small number of times. V and J are TRBV20-1 and TRBJ1-5, with D hard to call. The CDR3 has 13 residues. The V end lost 1 base, the J end lost 4 bases, and 8 bases lay between the germline ends. CDR1 and CDR2 (germline): DFQATT, SNEGSKA (reference sequence). The CDR3 loop reads CSARATGNQPQHF. In nucleotides, the CDR3 is TGCAGTGCTAGAGCAACTGGGAATCAGCCCCAGCATTTT.

This clonotype showed up many times. This chain uses TRBV7-3 with TRBJ2-7; maybe TRBD1 (5 bases). The length of the CDR3 is 13 residues. CDR1 is SGHTA and CDR2 is FQGTGA in the germline V gene. With 5 bases removed from V and 4 bases from J, the gap between germline ends came to 12 bases. The CDR3 nucleotides read TGTGCCAGCAGCAAAGGGGCGGAGTACGAGCAGTACTTC. This gives the protein CASSKGAEYEQYF.

This clonotype was counted many times. The chain has TRBV12-3 or TRBV12-4 and TRBJ2-5, with 11 bases fitting TRBD1. This CDR3 spans 16 amino acids. The junction had 11 bases not matched to a gene; V was cut back by 6 bases and J by 5 bases. The chain's CDR3 is CASRKLGQGVEETQYF. DNA of the CDR3: TGTGCCAGCAGAAAATTGGGACAGGGGGTAGAGGAGACCCAGTACTTC.

Ten or more counts support this clonotype. The chain carries TRBV11-2 and TRBJ2-1, with D unresolved. Trimming left V 4 bases short and J 9 bases short, with 13 bases between. Germline loops: CDR1 SGHAT, CDR2 FQNNGV. The CDR3 runs 13 residues. As DNA, the CDR3 is TGTGCCAGCAGCTACACCGCGGTTTTTGAGCAGTTCTTC. Translation gives CASSYTAVFEQFF.

The V call is TRBV20-1, the J call TRBJ2-1, with D possibly matching TRBD2 (5 bases). The CDR3 loop spans 13 amino acids. The germline gives CDR1 DFQATT, CDR2 SNEGSKA (reference sequence). The V end was cut by 5 bases, the J end by 10 bases, with 18 bases between. The CDR3 nucleotides are TGCAGTGCTGGGAAGGCCCCCACGGGGGAGCAGTTCTTC. Its protein is CSAGKAPTGEQFF.

This clonotype has a handful of counts. V is TRBV3-1 and J is TRBJ2-3; 7 bases fit TRBD2. Germline V lookup: CDR1 LGHDT, CDR2 YNNKEL (reference sequence). The J segment lost 3 bases and the V segment lost 1 base, leaving 4 bases of the junction unmatched. The CDR3 is made up of 15 amino acids. This chain's CDR3 is CASSQGPSGTDTQYF. In DNA, the CDR3 is TGTGCCAGCAGCCAAGGTCCTAGCGGAACAGATACGCAGTATTTT.

This clonotype has ten or more counts. The chain uses TRBV5-4 and TRBJ2-1; 9 bases fit TRBD1. V was pared by 6 bases and J by 7 bases, with 8 bases of the junction left unmatched. The CDR3 totals 14 residues. Germline CDR1 reads SGHNT; CDR2 reads YYREEE (reference sequence). CDR3 protein: CASISRDRVNEQFF. The CDR3 coding sequence is TGTGCCAGCATATCCAGGGACAGGGTAAATGAGCAGTTCTTC.

This clonotype was counted a few times. This chain connects TRBV27 to TRBJ1-5; D unclear. Trimming pared 4 bases from V and 6 bases from J, leaving 13 bases between. Germline V gene lookup returns CDR1 MNHEY and CDR2 SMNVEV (reference sequence). This CDR3 is 14 amino acids long. In DNA, the CDR3 is TGTGCCAGCAGTTACACCCCGGTCACTCAGCCCCAGCATTTT. Protein: CASSYTPVTQPQHF.

This chain connects TRBV29-1 to TRBJ2-1; D is undetermined. V lost 4 bases to trimming and J lost 6 bases, with 7 bases between them. The germline CDR1 and CDR2 sequences are SQVTM and ANQGSEA. The CDR3 spans 11 residues. The CDR3 region has the DNA TGCAGCGTTGTCTTTAGCAATGAGCAGTTCTTC. Translated: CSVVFSNEQFF.

This clonotype occurred a few times. The chain recombines TRBV5-1 with TRBJ1-1; D unclear. V lost 5 bases and J lost 3, with 17 bases in between. The CDR3 has 15 amino acids. The germline V gene encodes CDR1 SGHRS and CDR2 YFSETQ. The CDR3 region has the DNA TGCGCCAGCAGGAGCGAGGCGGGAGGACACACTGAAGCTTTCTTT. Residues: CASRSEAGGHTEAFF. The full variable domain, rest sourced from reference TRBV5-1 and TRBJ1-1, is KAGVTQTPRYLIKTRGQQVTLSCSPISGHRSVSWYQQTPGQGLQFLFEYFSETQRNKGNFPGRFSGRQFSNSRSEMNVSTLELGDSALYLCASRSEAGGHTEAFFGQGTRLTVV.

The chain couples TRBV5-1 to TRBJ2-2; the D is unclear. Trimming took off 1 base at V and 7 bases at J, with 11 bases between the two ends. The CDR3 covers 14 residues. CDR1 and CDR2 from the germline V gene are SGHRS and YFSETQ. This CDR3 is CASSLYEIGGELFF. DNA of the CDR3: TGCGCCAGCAGCTTGTACGAGATAGGCGGGGAGCTGTTTTTT.

The sample holds many counts of this clonotype. V usage is TRBV5-1 and J usage is TRBJ1-2; 9 bases fit TRBD1. The CDR3 covers 14 residues. Per germline, CDR1 SGHRS and CDR2 YFSETQ. The V gene end was trimmed by 4 bases and the J gene end by 5 bases; junction bases not matched to a gene: 6. As DNA, the CDR3 is TGCGCCAGCAGCAGCTCGGGACAGGGATATGGCTACACCTTC. This gives the protein CASSSSGQGYGYTF.

The chain has TRBV6-5 and TRBJ2-2; TRBD2 agrees at 13 bases. Trimming took 2 bases from V and 5 from J; bases not matched to a gene: 8. The CDR3 consists of 18 residues. Germline V gene data show CDR1 as MNHEY and CDR2 as SVGAGI. This CDR3 reads CASSYRTSGSRWTGELFF. The CDR3 DNA sequence: TGTGCCAGCAGTTACCGGACTAGCGGGAGTCGGTGGACCGGGGAGCTGTTTTTT.

The rearrangement uses TRBV20-1 and TRBJ2-7; 7 nucleotides line up with TRBD1. With V trimmed by 1 base and J by 0 bases, 0 bases remained unmatched. CDR1 is DFQATT, CDR2 SNEGSKA, per germline (reference sequence). This CDR3 contains 13 residues. CDR3 sequence reads: CSARGDSSYEQYF. CDR3 nucleotide sequence: TGCAGTGCTAGAGGGGACAGCTCCTACGAGCAGTACTTC.

To note about this clonotype: A read error may produce the germline difference seen at one junction end. V is TRBV5-1 and J is TRBJ2-1, with 7 bases identical to TRBD2. In germline, CDR1 is SGHRS, CDR2 YFSETQ. The CDR3 runs 17 residues. In nucleotides, the CDR3 is TGCGCCAGCAGCTTGGCGGGGGGATGGTGGTCCTACAATAAGCAGTTCTTC. Translation gives CASSLAGGWWSYNKQFF.

This clonotype was observed at least ten times. This chain joins TRBV12-5 and TRBJ2-4; no definite D call. The CDR3 is 16 amino acids. Looked up from germline, CDR1 is LGHNT and CDR2 is FRNRAP. Trimming shortened V by 4 bases and J by 0 bases, and 13 bases separated the two germline ends. The CDR3 protein is CASGSSDGLAKNIQYF. The DNA of the CDR3 is TGTGCTAGTGGTTCATCGGACGGGCTAGCCAAAAACATTCAGTACTTC.

This clonotype showed up just a few times. This chain joins TRBV5-1 and TRBJ2-1, with D possibly being TRBD2 (6 bases). Trimming pared 6 bases from V and 0 bases from J, leaving 10 bases between. Germline loops: CDR1 SGHRS, CDR2 YFSETQ. The CDR3 runs 14 residues. DNA for the CDR3: TGCGCCAGCAATCGCGGGGTCTCCTACAATGAGCAGTTCTTC. Translation: CASNRGVSYNEQFF.

The chain recombines TRBV20-1 with TRBJ1-2, with D perhaps TRBD1 (5 bases). Looked up from germline, CDR1 is DFQATT and CDR2 is SNEGSKA (reference sequence). V lost 0 bases and J 6 bases, leaving 11 bases between the germline ends. The CDR3 sequence is 13 residues long. This CDR3 reads CSAREQGLNGYTF. CDR3 in DNA: TGCAGTGCTAGAGAGCAGGGACTCAATGGCTACACCTTC.

The chain uses TRBV5-6 and TRBJ2-1; TRBD1 aligns across 8 bases. V trimming: 4 bases; J trimming: 7 bases; junction bases outside the gene matches: 10. The CDR3 loop spans 15 amino acids. Looked up from germline, CDR1 is SGHDT and CDR2 is YYEEEE. CDR3 sequence: CASSPLRDRRNEQFF. In DNA form, the CDR3 reads TGTGCCAGCAGCCCTCTCCGGGACAGGAGGAATGAGCAGTTCTTC.

This clonotype was found many times. The rearrangement uses TRBV2 and TRBJ1-6; D call uncertain. The CDR3 runs 15 residues. The V end was cut by 4 bases, the J end by 7 bases, with 14 bases between. Germline lookup yields CDR1 SNHLY and CDR2 FYNNEI. The CDR3 here is CASSANVVGNSPLHF. CDR3 sequence (DNA): TGTGCCAGCAGTGCAAACGTGGTGGGGAATTCACCCCTCCACTTT.

This clonotype has a count of ten or more. The chain links TRBV7-2 to TRBJ2-7; the D gene is possibly TRBD2 (6 bases). Trimming stripped 8 bases from V and 3 bases from J, with 14 bases between. Germline CDR1 is SGHTA and CDR2 is FQGNSA. The CDR3 runs 13 residues. CDR3 in DNA: TGTGCCAGCGGGTTAGCGGTAAACTACGAGCAGTACTTC. Protein product: CASGLAVNYEQYF. The whole variable domain, filled in from reference TRBV7-2 and TRBJ2-7, reads GAGVSQSPSNKVTEKGKDVELRCDPISGHTALYWYRQSLGQGLEFLIYFQGNSAPDKSGLPSDRFSAERTGGSVSTLTIQRTQQEDSAVYLCASGLAVNYEQYFGPGTRLTVT.